One sample yielded the 6 T cell receptor beta chains listed below, sequenced in a study of OX40 agonist ivuxolimab in advanced cancers. Generated by immunoSEQ multiplex PCR, the TCRdb table keeps only in-frame clones and is missing some. The sample has roughly 43,000 clones, approximately 84% seen once; the top ten hold around 30%. The sample consisted of CD4+ or CD8+ T cells sorted from blood, taken in a trial of the OX40 agonist ivuxolimab. Receptors were obtained from an adult with an advanced solid tumor such as melanoma, head and neck, liver or kidney cancer.

The rearrangement uses TRBV6-1 and TRBJ1-2; 8 nucleotides align to TRBD1. The CDR3 extends over 13 amino acids. Per the germline V gene, CDR1 is MNHNS and CDR2 is SASEGT. V lost 6 bases to trimming and J lost 8 bases; unmatched junction nucleotides: 8. CDR3: CASRGQDGGGYTF. The CDR3 nucleotides read TGTGCCAGCAGGGGACAGGACGGAGGGGGCTACACCTTC.

The chain couples TRBV28 to TRBJ1-2; D may be TRBD1 (5 bases). Germline CDR1 MDHEN, CDR2 SYDVKM. Trimming shortened V by 1 base and J by 3 bases, and 15 bases separated the two germline ends. CDR3 length: 16 residues. Written as DNA, the CDR3 is TGTGCCAGCAGTTTATATGGTTCGGGGGTTGACTATGGCTACACCTTC. Encoded protein: CASSLYGSGVDYGYTF.

The chain carries TRBV4-1 and TRBJ2-7, with 8 positions matching TRBD1. Germline V gene data show CDR1 as MGHRA and CDR2 as YSYEKL. This CDR3 contains 15 residues. The V and J ends lost 3 bases and 0 bases, in that order; junction bases with no gene match: 4. The CDR3 coding sequence is TGCGCCAGCAGCCACCCTACAGGGGGCTCCTACGAGCAGTACTTC. Its protein product is CASSHPTGGSYEQYF.

V gene TRBV9 combines with J gene TRBJ1-1, with 7 nucleotides matching TRBD1. Germline V gene sequence: CDR1 SGDLS, CDR2 YYNGEE. V was pared by 3 bases and J by 0 bases, with 2 bases of the junction left unmatched. The CDR3 sequence is 14 residues long. The CDR3 DNA is TGTGCCAGCAGCGCGGGACAGATGAACACTGAAGCTTTCTTT. This translates into CASSAGQMNTEAFF.

The chain recombines TRBV18 with TRBJ1-2; 7 bases match TRBD1. CDR1 and CDR2 from the germline V gene are KGHSH and LQKENI. This CDR3 has 13 residues. V was clipped by 2 bases and J by 7 bases; unmatched bases: 4. DNA for the CDR3: TGTGCCAGCTCACCAGAAGGACAGGCTGGCTACACCTTC. Translating gives CASSPEGQAGYTF.

The chain couples TRBV5-6 to TRBJ2-5; 16 nucleotides align to TRBD2. CDR3 length: 16 amino acids. V was clipped by 6 bases and J by 4 bases; unmatched bases: 6. From germline, CDR1 is SGHDT and CDR2 YYEEEE. CDR3 nucleotides: TGTGCCAGCACCTGGGGACTAGCGGGAGGGCCAGAGACCCAGTACTTC. Protein sequence: CASTWGLAGGPETQYF.